The clone carrying this TCR beta chain occurred a few times. The antigen is not known. This record comes from a study of T cell repertoires in cytomegalovirus infection. Whole-study context: Matching HLA type, along with CMV infection, was indicated by public TCR beta signatures. Study-level points and caveats: The study found HLA-C-restricted CMV-specific TCR beta clonotypes dominating the ex vivo response.

TCRdb reprocessed the reads with MiXCR, giving one entry per CDR3 protein. This table holds some 170,000 distinct CDR3 sequences, roughly a sixth found once. CDR3 length: 14 amino acids. Germline V gene lookup returns CDR1 SEHNR and CDR2 FQNEAQ (reference sequence). V was shortened by 3 bases and J by 3 bases, with 12 bases between the two germline ends. The V call is TRBV7-9, the J call TRBJ2-7, with D possibly called TRBD1 or TRBD2 (5 bases each). The sequence was collected from a human donor in good health (CMV status not recorded). Some clones in this sample may be carry-over from other donors' samples. The sample consisted of CD8+ T cells from PBMCs. CDR3 nucleotides: TGTGCCAGCAGCTTCGGGACGGCGGGCTACGAGCAGTACTTC. Protein product: CASSFGTAGYEQYF.